This T cell receptor beta chain was documented in a study of T-cell reconstitution after alpha-beta-depleted transplantation in children. Study-level findings and limits: Reported findings indicate that, about two months after transplant, alpha-beta T cells came from several hundred expanded clones, which were derived from non-depleted graft cells.

Preparing the TCRbeta library involved the use of unique molecular identifiers. TCRdb processed the PCR reads anew with MiXCR; each CDR3 protein has one entry. The sample yields some 200,000 distinct CDR3 sequences, roughly 6.5% seen once. CDR3 length: 16 amino acids. The germline V and J ends were trimmed by 1 base and 1 base, with 11 bases remaining between them. CDR1 and CDR2 (germline): SEHNR, FQNEAQ (reference sequence). On this clonotype itself: Its specificity is not known.

Here the sequenced sample was PBMCs, taken before TCRalphabeta/CD19-depleted stem cell transplant. This chain uses TRBV7-9 with TRBJ2-4, with D possibly being TRBD1 (6 bases). The receptor was isolated from a girl in the first two years of life with combined immunodeficiency, due to receive a stem cell transplant. CDR3 protein: CASSLGTAAAKNIQYF. CDR3 DNA: TGTGCCAGCAGCTTAGGGACAGCAGCTGCCAAAAACATTCAGTACTTC.